This TCR beta chain was identified in a study of T-cell memory formation after mild COVID-19. General study findings and limits: Memory from before infection featured some responding clones, which suggests cross-reactive memory joined. Day 15 to 85 contracting clones showed balanced CD4/CD8; day 15 to 37 expanders favored CD4+.

MiXCR, applied by TCRdb to the 5' RACE reads, yields one record per CDR3 protein. The sample lists about 360,000 distinct CDR3 sequences, 10% to 15% occurring once. There are 12 residues in the CDR3. The V segment lost 6 bases and the J segment 7 bases; nucleotides outside the gene matches: 3. The V gene's germline CDR1 is KGHSH and CDR2 LQKENI. In the case of this clonotype: Antigen specificity is unknown.

This receptor was taken from a man aged 18 to 30 who had mild COVID-19 (a few samples of this study predate the infection). Cell type and time point are not known. Input material: PBMCs or a T cell subset sorted from them (not recorded which). The V gene is TRBV18, the J gene TRBJ2-1; 7 nucleotides line up with TRBD2. The DNA for the CDR3 is TGTGCCAGCTCCGGCGGGGGAAATGAGCAGTTCTTC. It is translated as CASSGGGNEQFF.